The entry below gives a single T cell receptor beta chain sequence along with its context. The data derive from a study of cytomegalovirus exposure and HLA in healthy donors. Study-level information: HLA-typed donors were the source of about 90 million unique TCRs held in an early data release.

Researchers ran the PCR with 60 Vbeta and 13 Jbeta primers. TCRdb keeps only in-frame clones here, not all; method: immunoSEQ multiplex PCR. The sample carries over 150,000 clones, 60% to 80% recorded once. This TCR was recovered from a young man in good health and CMV-seropositive. The material sequenced was PBMCs.

The CDR3 spells CASSQDRISYEQYF. CDR3 nucleotide sequence: TGTGCCAGCAGCCAAGACCGTATTTCCTACGAGCAGTACTTC. This chain connects TRBV14 to TRBJ2-7; D not resolved. Germline CDR1 and CDR2: SGHDN and FVKESK. CDR3 length: 14 residues. Between the trimmed V and J ends, which lost 0 bases and 1 base, there was a span of 7 bases.